There are a few counts of the clone carrying this T cell receptor beta chain. Its antigen is not identified. The sample belongs to a study of early stage breast cancer tumors. Study in general: Each sample averaged roughly 10-fold read coverage.

Each sample had two DNA replicates, about 0.52 ug blood or 1.5 ug tissue. The repertoire was sequenced with immunoSEQ multiplex PCR; TCRdb's copy has only in-frame clones and lacks some. The profile covers more than 65,000 clones, with over 80% appearing a single time and around 4.7% taken by the ten largest. Germline V CDR1 and CDR2: MDHEN, SYDVKM. Trimming took 5 bases from V and 5 from J, leaving 12 bases between them. The CDR3 length is 13 residues. Study-wide results and limits: Compared with adjacent normal breast, tumors showed about 2.5-fold denser, more clonal T cells.

Material for sequencing was blood. The receptor's source is a person aged 35-50 years with breast cancer. The V gene is TRBV28, the J gene TRBJ1-2; the D gene is possibly TRBD1 (5 bases). This chain's CDR3 is CASSPGGIYGYTF. For the CDR3, the DNA is TGTGCCAGCAGTCCCGGGGGGATTTATGGCTACACCTTC.